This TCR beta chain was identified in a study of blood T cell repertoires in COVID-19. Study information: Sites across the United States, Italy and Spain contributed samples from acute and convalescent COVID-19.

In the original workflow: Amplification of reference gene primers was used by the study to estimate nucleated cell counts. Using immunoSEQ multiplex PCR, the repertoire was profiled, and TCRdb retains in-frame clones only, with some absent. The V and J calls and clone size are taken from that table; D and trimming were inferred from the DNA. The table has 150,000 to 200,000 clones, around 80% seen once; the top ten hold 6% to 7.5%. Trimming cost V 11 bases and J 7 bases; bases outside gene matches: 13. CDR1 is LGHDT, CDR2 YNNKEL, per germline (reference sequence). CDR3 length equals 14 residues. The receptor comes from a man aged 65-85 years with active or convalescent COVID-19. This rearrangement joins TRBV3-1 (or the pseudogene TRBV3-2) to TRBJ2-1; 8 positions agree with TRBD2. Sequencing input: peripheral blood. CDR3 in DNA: TGTGCCTGCGTCGGGCGGGGGGAAGGGAATGAGCAGTTCTTC. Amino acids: CACVGRGEGNEQFF.